Each of the 22 T cell receptor beta chains below was sequenced from the same sample in a study of T-cell memory formation after mild COVID-19. TCRdb analysed the 5' RACE reads with MiXCR anew, one entry per CDR3 protein. The repertoire holds 400,000 or so distinct CDR3 sequences, with about 19% as singletons. Sequenced sample: PBMCs or a T cell subset sorted from them (not recorded which). Every receptor here comes from an adult woman who had mild COVID-19 (a few samples of this study predate the infection). Cell type and time point are not known.

A single count supports this clonotype. The rearrangement links TRBV9 to TRBJ1-2; the D is unclear. V lost 0 bases and J 3 bases, leaving 9 bases between the germline ends. Germline CDR1 and CDR2: SGDLS and YYNGEE. This CDR3 has 14 amino acids. The CDR3: CASSVAKTYYGYTF. DNA of the CDR3: TGTGCCAGCAGCGTAGCTAAGACATACTATGGCTACACCTTC. Drawing the rest from reference TRBV9 and TRBJ1-2, the complete variable domain is DSGVTQTPKHLITATGQRVTLRCSPRSGDLSVYWYQQSLDQGLQFLIQYYNGEERAKGNILERFSAQQFPDLHSELNLSSLELGDSALYFCASSVAKTYYGYTFGSGTRLTVV.

This clonotype turned up a few times. The chain uses TRBV27 and TRBJ2-7; unclear D gene. The germline V and J ends were trimmed by 3 bases and 10 bases, with 28 bases remaining between them. The CDR3 consists of 17 residues. Germline CDR1 MNHEY, CDR2 SMNVEV (reference sequence). Here the CDR3 reads CASSLVSGDNTPLRQYF. For the CDR3, the DNA is TGTGCCAGCAGTTTGGTGTCCGGAGATAATACACCTTTGCGTCAGTACTTC.

The rearrangement uses TRBV4-1 and TRBJ1-1; 8 positions match TRBD1. Unmatched junction bases numbered 7, after V lost 6 bases and J lost 1 base. This CDR3 spans 15 amino acids. Germline assignment: CDR1 MGHRA and CDR2 YSYEKL. In DNA form, the CDR3 reads TGCGCCAGCAGTCTCAACAGGGGGAGGAACACTGAAGCTTTCTTT. Protein: CASSLNRGRNTEAFF.

The V call is TRBV5-1, the J call TRBJ2-3; D gene unclear. The length of the CDR3 is 12 residues. Trimming left V 4 bases short and J 5 bases short, with 8 bases between. CDR1 is SGHRS, CDR2 YFSETQ, per germline. Here the CDR3 DNA reads TGCGCCAGCAGCCCGTATGTAGATACGCAGTATTTT. It codes for CASSPYVDTQYF.

This rearrangement joins TRBV5-1 to TRBJ1-1; no firm D call. Between the trimmed V and J ends, which lost 2 bases and 1 base, there was a span of 9 bases. Germline V gene lookup returns CDR1 SGHRS and CDR2 YFSETQ. The CDR3 totals 14 residues. The CDR3 region is CASSFLGKNTEAFF. CDR3 coding DNA: TGCGCCAGCAGCTTTCTGGGTAAGAACACTGAAGCTTTCTTT.

This clonotype occurred a few times. This chain joins TRBV20-1 and TRBJ1-4; the D is unclear. The CDR3 sequence is 18 residues long. V was clipped by 0 bases and J by 7 bases, with 24 bases between them. Germline loops: CDR1 DFQATT, CDR2 SNEGSKA (reference sequence). Written as DNA, the CDR3 is TGCAGTGCTAGAGACAGCTACGAAGACACTTTGGAAAGTGAAAAACTGTTTTTT. It specifies CSARDSYEDTLESEKLFF.

Notes on this clonotype: The junction differs from germline at one of its ends, possibly a read error. The chain uses TRBV12-3 or TRBV12-4 and TRBJ2-6; 8 bases map to TRBD2. The CDR3 contains 11 residues. CDR3 sequence (DNA): TGTGCCAGCAGTTCTAGACTAGCGATGGCTTTC. Translating gives CASSSRLAMAF.

The J gene is TRBJ2-7, the V gene TRBV21-1; the tabulated D call, TRBD1, remains unverified against the DNA. TRBV21-1 is given as a pseudogene. This CDR3 has 14 amino acids. Here the CDR3 reads CASSKADREYEQYF. CDR3 bases: TGTGCCAGCAGCAAAGCCGACAGGGAATACGAGCAGTACTTC.

V and J are TRBV12-3 or TRBV12-4 and TRBJ1-1; 8 nucleotides agree with TRBD1. The ends lost 9 bases at V and 4 bases at J; junction bases unmatched: 10. The CDR3 totals 14 residues. The CDR3 reads CARPGQGESTEAFF. CDR3 nucleotides: TGTGCCAGACCAGGACAGGGAGAGAGCACTGAAGCTTTCTTT.

This chain links TRBV24-1 with TRBJ2-3, with D perhaps TRBD1 (6 bases). V shed 2 bases and J shed 5 bases, with 13 bases lying between them. This CDR3 spans 15 amino acids. CDR1 is KGHDR and CDR2 is SFDVKD in the germline V gene. The DNA for the CDR3 is TGTGCCACCAGTGATTATAGGGGGAGAAGAGATACGCAGTATTTT. Translation: CATSDYRGRRDTQYF.

In its sample, this clonotype was seen many times. V usage is TRBV7-2 and J usage is TRBJ2-2, with 8 positions matching TRBD2. CDR1 and CDR2 (germline): SGHTA, FQGNSA. V lost 10 bases and J lost 5; bases outside the gene matches: 9. CDR3 length: 14 amino acids. The CDR3 here is CATGAGVVTGELFF. The DNA for the CDR3 is TGTGCCACCGGAGCGGGAGTGGTGACCGGGGAGCTGTTTTTT.

This clonotype occurred a few times. The CDR3 sequence: CASSLAVREVPETQYF. The CDR3 nucleotides read TGTGCCAGCAGCTTAGCGGTTCGGGAGGTGCCAGAGACCCAGTACTTC. V is TRBV7-6 and J is TRBJ2-5; 7 nucleotides align to TRBD2. CDR1 is SGHVS, CDR2 FNYEAQ, per germline. The V segment lost 0 bases and the J segment 4 bases; nucleotides outside the gene matches: 8. The CDR3 has 16 amino acids.

This clonotype has at least ten counts. This sequence joins TRBV20-1 and TRBJ2-1; the D is unclear. This CDR3 has 15 amino acids. Trimming took 3 bases from V and 5 from J, leaving 17 bases between them. Germline V lookup: CDR1 DFQATT, CDR2 SNEGSKA (reference sequence). CDR3 sequence: CSARSNNQRNNEQFF. DNA for the CDR3: TGCAGTGCTAGGTCAAATAACCAACGCAACAATGAGCAGTTCTTC.

This clonotype was seen a few times. The V and J genes are TRBV5-1 and TRBJ2-6; 7 nucleotides agree with TRBD2. This CDR3 spans 15 amino acids. CDR1 is SGHRS and CDR2 is YFSETQ in the germline V gene. Germline trimming cut 1 base from V and 4 bases from J; bases unmatched to any gene: 2. CDR3 in DNA: TGCGCCAGCAGCTTGTCACTAGCGGGGGCCAACGTCCTGACTTTC. Protein sequence: CASSLSLAGANVLTF.

The chain couples TRBV7-9 to TRBJ2-3; D gene unclear. This CDR3 spans 13 amino acids. Germline V CDR1 and CDR2: SEHNR, FQNEAQ (reference sequence). V was pared by 3 bases and J by 3 bases, with 7 bases between. The CDR3 protein is CASSFQVTDTQYF. In DNA form, the CDR3 reads TGTGCCAGCAGCTTTCAGGTTACAGATACGCAGTATTTT.

The V and J genes are TRBV7-6 and TRBJ1-1; D is unclear. Germline lookup yields CDR1 SGHVS and CDR2 FNYEAQ. This CDR3 is built from 12 residues. The V and J ends lost 4 bases and 6 bases respectively, with 9 bases between them. CDR3: CASSSQQSEAFF. In DNA form, the CDR3 reads TGTGCCAGCAGCTCTCAACAGTCTGAAGCTTTCTTT.

This clonotype was detected a few times. V and J are TRBV24-1 and TRBJ2-5, with 13 bases identical to TRBD2. Germline CDR1 is KGHDR and CDR2 is SFDVKD. This CDR3 has 16 amino acids. V lost 7 bases and J lost 4; bases outside the gene matches: 8. The CDR3 sequence: CATSRTSGSAPETQYF. In DNA, the CDR3 is TGTGCCACCAGCCGGACTAGCGGGAGTGCACCAGAGACCCAGTACTTC.

In this sample, this clonotype turned up many times. The chain couples TRBV12-3 or TRBV12-4 to TRBJ2-3, with D perhaps matching TRBD2 (5 bases). Trimming cost V 7 bases and J 2 bases, with 19 bases left between them. This CDR3 is built from 16 residues. The CDR3 DNA reads as TGTGCCAGCACCCGACTAATTGGAGAACCCACAGATACGCAGTATTTT. Protein sequence: CASTRLIGEPTDTQYF.

The chain recombines TRBV4-1 with TRBJ2-5; tentatively, D is TRBD2 (6 bases). CDR1 and CDR2 from the germline V gene are MGHRA and YSYEKL. Trimming took off 6 bases at V and 5 bases at J, with 16 bases between the two ends. The CDR3 totals 14 residues. CDR3 coding DNA: TGCGCCAGCAGTGTCTCGGGGGTCCAGGAGACCCAGTACTTC. Translating it yields CASSVSGVQETQYF.

V is TRBV20-1 and J is TRBJ2-5; 11 nucleotides align to TRBD2. The CDR3 is made up of 16 amino acids. Germline CDR1 reads DFQATT; CDR2 reads SNEGSKA (reference sequence). With 1 base clipped from V and 5 bases from J, the junction kept 9 bases outside the gene matches. The CDR3 DNA sequence: TGCAGTGCTAGAGGTACTAGCGGGAGTGACATCGAGACCCAGTACTTC. Its translation is CSARGTSGSDIETQYF.

This clonotype has a handful of counts. J is TRBJ2-2 and V is TRBV28; D uncertain. The CDR3 is made up of 14 amino acids. With 5 bases removed from V and 0 bases from J, the gap between germline ends came to 7 bases. Germline CDR1 is MDHEN and CDR2 is SYDVKM. This CDR3 reads CASSTDSNTGELFF. The CDR3 DNA sequence: TGTGCCAGCAGTACAGATTCGAACACCGGGGAGCTGTTTTTT.

The rearrangement uses TRBV20-1 and TRBJ2-3; D is unresolved. This CDR3 comprises 14 residues. The V end was cut by 2 bases, the J end by 0 bases, with 9 bases between. Germline CDR1 is DFQATT and CDR2 is SNEGSKA (reference sequence). As DNA, the CDR3 is TGCAGTGCTAGATCGCGGCTTAGCACAGATACGCAGTATTTT. Its protein product is CSARSRLSTDTQYF.